This TCR beta chain was found in a study of shared clonotypes between healthy human individuals. Findings of the study overall: Rarefaction analysis demonstrated incomplete sorted-subset sequencing notwithstanding large depth.

CD4+ cells were split into CD45RA+ naive and CD45RA-negative memory subsets. V trimming: 3 bases; J trimming: 4 bases; junction bases outside the gene matches: 0. The CDR3 is made up of 14 amino acids. CDR1 LGHNA and CDR2 YNFKEQ come from the germline V gene. Details on this clone: Antigen unknown. Other DNA sequences in this sample translate to the same CDR3.

Original handling: Junction-only immunoSEQ sequences carried no quality scores, so filtering differed. TCRdb's copy holds only in-frame clones and misses some; the assay was immunoSEQ multiplex PCR. Clonal size and the V and J genes are those of that table, whereas D and trimming came from the DNA. The sample records under 1,100,000 clones, 75% to 85% being singletons. The chain couples TRBV4-2 to TRBJ2-7; 13 positions match TRBD2. The TCR sequence derives from a man between 18 and 35 years old in good health. Some clones in this sample may be carry-over from other donors' samples. Sequencing was carried out using memory CD4+ T cells from PBMCs. Subset noted: CD45RA-negative fraction. The DNA of the CDR3 is TGTGCCAGCAGCCAGGGACTAGCGGGGTACGAGCAGTACTTC. Translating gives CASSQGLAGYEQYF.